Given below is one TCR beta chain in context. Antigen specificity is unknown. The entry originates in a study of radiotherapy plus CTLA-4 blockade in lung cancer. Study in general: Of the patients, about 20% showed objective responses and about 29% attained disease control.

The CDR3 contains 14 residues. Looked up from germline, CDR1 is SGHRS and CDR2 is YFSETQ. Trimming removed 3 bases from V and 3 bases from J, with 13 bases in between. The study, taken as a whole, reports: Interferon-beta and early blood T cell clone dynamics reportedly predicted response best. Among blood TCR repertoires after radiotherapy plus ipilimumab, tumor-derived clones expanded.

Method: immunoSEQ multiplex PCR; TCRdb's copy keeps in-frame clones and lacks some. This table has around 82,000 clones, around 87% appearing once. Treatment of patients with chemo-refractory metastatic non-small-cell lung cancer consisted of focal radiation plus CTLA-4 blockade with ipilimumab. The material was peripheral blood, obtained from a patient treated with radiotherapy plus ipilimumab. This rearrangement joins TRBV5-1 to TRBJ2-7, with a tentative D call TRBD1 (6 bases). The sequence was collected from a human donor with non-small cell lung cancer that progressed on radiotherapy plus ipilimumab. In DNA, the CDR3 is TGCGCCAGCAGCTCACAGGGCCGACACTACGAGCAGTACTTC. Translated, it gives CASSSQGRHYEQYF. The whole variable domain, remainder taken from reference TRBV5-1 and TRBJ2-7, is KAGVTQTPRYLIKTRGQQVTLSCSPISGHRSVSWYQQTPGQGLQFLFEYFSETQRNKGNFPGRFSGRQFSNSRSEMNVSTLELGDSALYLCASSSQGRHYEQYFGPGTRLTVT.